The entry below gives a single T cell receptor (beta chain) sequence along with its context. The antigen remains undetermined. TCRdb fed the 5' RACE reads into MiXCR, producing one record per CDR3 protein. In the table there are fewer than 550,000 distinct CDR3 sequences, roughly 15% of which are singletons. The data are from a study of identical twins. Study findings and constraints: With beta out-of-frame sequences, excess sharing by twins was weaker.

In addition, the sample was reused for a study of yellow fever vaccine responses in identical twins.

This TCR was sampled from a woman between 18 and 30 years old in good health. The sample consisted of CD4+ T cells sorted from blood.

This CDR3 is CSAVTDSERMNTEAFF. The CDR3 DNA reads TGCAGTGCTGTCACCGACAGCGAAAGGATGAACACTGAAGCTTTCTTT. This chain uses TRBV20-1 with TRBJ1-1; possible D gene TRBD1, 5 bases. The CDR3 length is 16 residues. Germline CDR1 and CDR2: DFQATT and SNEGSKA (reference sequence). The ends were cut back, 5 bases at V and 0 bases at J, with 19 bases in the middle.